This TCR beta chain emerged from a study of cytomegalovirus exposure and HLA in healthy donors. Of note for this clone: Its antigen remains unidentified.

Study observations and caveats: In a later analysis, productive TCRs from donors in an Asian-associated ancestry cluster reportedly carried fewer N-insertions than the cohort mean. Analysis was carried out at a later point, and it linked a missense DCLRE1C variant to TCR beta V- and J-gene trimming.

The PCR contained 60 Vbeta and 13 Jbeta primers. Sequenced by immunoSEQ multiplex PCR; TCRdb stores in-frame clones only, minus some. This repertoire includes about 52,000 clones. The CDR3 runs 16 residues. The germline gives CDR1 SGHVS, CDR2 FQNEAQ. Trimming stripped 4 bases from V and 9 bases from J, with 24 bases between. Sequencing used PBMCs. The chain combines TRBV7-8 with TRBJ1-2; D might be TRBD1 (6 bases). The TCR was taken from a woman in her forties or fifties in good health and CMV-seropositive. CDR3 protein: CASSSLTRRGGRSYTF. The DNA of the CDR3 is TGTGCCAGCAGCTCCTTAACCAGGAGGGGGGGAAGGAGCTACACCTTC.